These 15 T cell receptor beta chains share one sample of origin, sequenced in a study of cytomegalovirus exposure and HLA in healthy donors. TCRdb's table, derived via immunoSEQ multiplex PCR, lists solely in-frame clones and lacks some. This sample has around 94,000 clones; about 95% occur once, and the top ten carry approximately 1%. The sample consisted of PBMCs. The receptor source for this set is a woman between 18 and 30 years old in good health and CMV-seronegative.

This chain joins TRBV27 and TRBJ2-7; D is perhaps TRBD1 (6 bases). V was pared by 5 bases and J by 3 bases, with 11 bases between. Germline loops: CDR1 MNHEY, CDR2 SMNVEV (reference sequence). This CDR3 contains 13 residues. CDR3 residues: CASSPGQFYEQYF. CDR3 in DNA: TGTGCCAGCAGTCCAGGACAGTTCTACGAGCAGTACTTC.

This chain uses TRBV10-3 with TRBJ2-7; 14 nucleotides line up with TRBD2. From germline, CDR1 is ENHRY and CDR2 SYGVKD. CDR3 length: 18 residues. The V gene end was trimmed by 3 bases and the J gene end by 7 bases; junction bases not matched to a gene: 14. The CDR3 DNA sequence: TGTGCCATCAGTGAAGGTGGGACTAGCGGGAGCGGGCGGGGGGAGCAGTACTTC. Translating it yields CAISEGGTSGSGRGEQYF.

A single count supports this clone. The chain combines TRBV29-1 with TRBJ1-2, with D tentatively TRBD1 (5 bases). The CDR3 contains 14 residues. Trimming pared 3 bases from V and 4 bases from J, leaving 15 bases between. Per the germline V gene, CDR1 is SQVTM and CDR2 is ANQGSEA. This CDR3 reads CSVDPAGKGYGYTF. Here the CDR3 DNA reads TGCAGCGTTGATCCGGCAGGGAAAGGCTATGGCTACACCTTC.

The chain couples TRBV7-9 to TRBJ1-1; 10 nucleotides match TRBD1. Germline V gene sequence: CDR1 SEHNR, CDR2 FQNEAQ (reference sequence). The CDR3 contains 16 residues. Trimming at V came to 0 bases and at J to 10 bases, leaving 11 bases not matched to a gene. The CDR3 nucleotides read TGTGCCAGCAGCTTAGCCGTTGACAGGGGGCATGGTCCAGCTTTCTTT. This translates into CASSLAVDRGHGPAFF.

DNA for the CDR3: TGCGCCAGCAGCCTCAGGACTAGCGGGACCCACGAGCAGTACTTC. This gives the protein CASSLRTSGTHEQYF. The chain is built from TRBV5-1 and TRBJ2-7; TRBD2 agrees at 12 bases. V trimming: 4 bases; J trimming: 5 bases; junction bases outside the gene matches: 7. This CDR3 spans 15 amino acids. Germline assignment: CDR1 SGHRS and CDR2 YFSETQ.

This chain links TRBV30 with TRBJ2-4, with a possible D match to TRBD1 (7 bases). Trimming pared 3 bases from V and 4 bases from J, leaving 19 bases between. Germline V gene sequence: CDR1 GTSNPN, CDR2 SVGIG (reference sequence). The CDR3 spans 16 residues. CDR3 residues: CAWRGAGGGSKNIQYF. CDR3 nucleotide sequence: TGTGCCTGGAGGGGGGCAGGGGGAGGATCTAAAAACATTCAGTACTTC.

The rearrangement joins TRBV13 to TRBJ1-6; no definite D call. This CDR3 has 15 amino acids. Germline values: CDR1 PRHDT, CDR2 FYEKMQ (reference sequence). The V end was cut by 0 bases, the J end by 4 bases, with 7 bases between. CDR3 in DNA: TGTGCCAGCAGCTTAGGAAGAGGTTATAATTCACCCCTCCACTTT. It translates to CASSLGRGYNSPLHF.

The chain uses TRBV2 and TRBJ1-1; D not resolved. CDR3 length equals 11 residues. Looked up from germline, CDR1 is SNHLY and CDR2 is FYNNEI. The V end was cut by 4 bases, the J end by 5 bases, with 5 bases between. The CDR3 spells CASSARTEAFF. CDR3 in DNA: TGTGCCAGCAGTGCGCGAACTGAAGCTTTCTTT.

The CDR3 sequence is CASSPASGRGSYEQYF. CDR3 in DNA: TGTGCCAGCAGCCCTGCGAGCGGGAGGGGGTCCTACGAGCAGTACTTC. The gene calls are TRBV7-6 and TRBJ2-7; TRBD2 aligns across 10 bases. Unmatched junction bases numbered 8, after V lost 5 bases and J lost 1 base. Germline lookup yields CDR1 SGHVS and CDR2 FNYEAQ. This CDR3 is built from 16 residues. The full variable domain, completed using reference TRBV7-6 and TRBJ2-7, is GAGVSQSPRYKVTKRGQDVALRCDPISGHVSLYWYRQALGQGPEFLTYFNYEAQQDKSGLPNDRFSAERPEGSISTLTIQRTEQRDSAMYRCASSPASGRGSYEQYFGPGTRLTVT.

The V call is TRBV27, the J call TRBJ1-6, with TRBD1 matching 8 bases. The V segment lost 8 bases and the J segment 8 bases; nucleotides outside the gene matches: 14. Germline loops: CDR1 MNHEY, CDR2 SMNVEV (reference sequence). This CDR3 region has 16 residues. DNA of the CDR3: TGTGCCAGCGCTTTCCCAGGGGGCGCAGCGGATTCACCCCTCCACTTT. This gives the protein CASAFPGGAADSPLHF.

The rearrangement uses TRBV27 and TRBJ2-3; 9 nucleotides line up with TRBD1. This CDR3 spans 16 amino acids. V shed 8 bases and J 3 bases; nucleotides not matched to a gene: 12. Germline loops: CDR1 MNHEY, CDR2 SMNVEV (reference sequence). CDR3 nucleotides: TGTGCCAGCGCTACCCTAGGGACAGGGAATACAGATACGCAGTATTTT. The encoded protein is CASATLGTGNTDTQYF.

The chain links TRBV7-9 to TRBJ2-7; D not resolved. The CDR3 contains 13 residues. Germline assignment: CDR1 SEHNR and CDR2 FQNEAQ (reference sequence). V was cut by 5 bases and J by 5 bases, with 13 bases left in between. CDR3 DNA sequence: TGTGCCAGCAGCCCCCCCCCGCGAAACGAGCAGTACTTC. Translated: CASSPPPRNEQYF.

Note on this clone: Germline and junction disagree at one end, which may indicate a read error. The V call is TRBV30, the J call TRBJ2-7, with 8 bases aligning to TRBD2. The CDR3 spans 14 residues. The V gene's germline CDR1 is GTSNPN and CDR2 SVGIG (reference sequence). This chain's CDR3 is CAWMETGGPYEQYF. The CDR3 coding sequence is TGTGCCTGGATGGAGACGGGAGGGCCCTATGAGCAGTACTTC.

The V and J genes are TRBV5-1 and TRBJ2-7, with D possibly TRBD2 on 5 matching bases. V lost 4 bases and J lost 5, with 19 bases in between. This CDR3 is 15 amino acids long. Germline loops: CDR1 SGHRS, CDR2 YFSETQ. Written as DNA, the CDR3 is TGCGCCAGCAGCCCTAATCGTTTAGAGGGCCACGAGCAGTACTTC. Protein: CASSPNRLEGHEQYF.

This clone has just a few counts. The rearrangement links TRBV7-2 to TRBJ1-2; 8 bases map to TRBD1. This CDR3 is 16 amino acids long. V shed 5 bases, J shed 6 bases, and the junction held 14 bases outside the gene matches. In germline, CDR1 is SGHTA, CDR2 FQGNSA. CDR3 loop: CASSETTLDRADGYTF. Here the CDR3 DNA reads TGTGCCAGCAGCGAAACCACCTTGGACAGGGCAGATGGCTACACCTTC.